This T cell receptor beta chain emerged from a study of T cell responses to AZD1222 COVID-19 vaccine (dated by TCRdb to the early 2020s). Study-wide context: AZD1222 recipients whose second dose came at about 4 weeks and those whose second dose came at about 12 weeks were combined into one group, since spike-specific TCR depth and breadth did not differ between the two schedules. TCR sequencing was performed for roughly 250 trial participants, of whom some 200 were given two doses of AZD1222 and some 26 were given two doses of MenACWY control vaccine. Trial participants were enrolled by age into 18-55, 56-69 and 70-plus year subgroups, with around 150, 28 and 57 TCR-sequenced participants respectively.

The paper as a whole reports these results and caveats: Because no day 14 peak-response samples were available, repertoires were characterized only after the peak T cell response. The 56-69-year group was small, and its depth increase did not reach significance, likely because of low power. Reportedly, almost half of the unique spike-specific TCRs recognized epitopes lying outside the regions that are mutated in the B.1.351 and B.1.1.7 variants. Conclusions about previously exposed vaccinees were limited because only a handful of AZD1222 recipients were SARS-CoV-2 seropositive at baseline. A significant rise in spike-specific TCR breadth and depth was observed after two AZD1222 doses relative to day 0 and relative to MenACWY recipients. Most participants were white British and females outnumbered males, and the authors suggested that clonal diversity may have been underestimated. Vaccine-associated CD4 TCRs spanned the whole spike protein, with dominant responses in regions 160-218 and 743-854.

With regard to this clone: It lacks a known antigen. One junction end does not reproduce the germline sequence, and a read error may be involved.

Per the publication, the time point label means: baseline before first vaccination. Vaccinee samples came from UK trials COV001 and COV002, including a single-blind randomized controlled phase 2/3 trial of AZD1222 (ChAdOx1 nCoV-19) in healthy adults. For TCRbeta chain sequencing, PBMC samples from trial participants were taken at day 0 and at day 28 after the second dose. The CDR3 regions of human TCRbeta chains were analyzed by immunosequencing. On the study's bioinformatics: TCRs in the repertoires were compared against a reference library of SARS-CoV-2-specific TCRs that had been generated with the MIRA antigen-specificity platform. Breadth was defined as the fraction of unique TCRs that were SARS-CoV-2-associated, and depth was defined as the fraction of total T cells that were SARS-CoV-2-associated. Using the MIRA data, every spike-specific TCR was mapped to the spike region that the TCR reacted to and assigned to either a CD4 or a CD8 class. Log10-transformed breadth and depth values were compared by one-way ANOVA with Sidak's multiple comparisons tests. Here the immuneACCESS table is served through TCRdb, limited to in-frame sequences with V and J called. Missing clones are a known gap in these copies; in checked studies unresolved V genes cover under half, and the rest lacks a known reason. V, J and clone size derive from that table, while D and trimming were established from the DNA sequence. The sample records more than 75,000 clones, 89% of which are singletons. The ten largest clonotypes hold more than 1.5% of the sample.

The CDR3, cysteine through phenylalanine, is 14 amino acids long. CDR3 DNA is the only sequence kept; it has 42 bases, read in frame from the first base. Taken from the germline V gene, the CDR1 and CDR2 loops are KGHSH and LQKENI. The chain employs TRBV18 and TRBJ2-5, with 7 bases aligning to TRBD1. The starting material was peripheral blood, obtained on day 0 of AZD1222 vaccination. This clonotype originated in an adult in good health. For the CDR3, the sequence is CASSPGTAVRTPNF. The nucleotides are TGTGCCAGCTCACCAGGGACAGCGGTCCGAACCCCTAACTTC.